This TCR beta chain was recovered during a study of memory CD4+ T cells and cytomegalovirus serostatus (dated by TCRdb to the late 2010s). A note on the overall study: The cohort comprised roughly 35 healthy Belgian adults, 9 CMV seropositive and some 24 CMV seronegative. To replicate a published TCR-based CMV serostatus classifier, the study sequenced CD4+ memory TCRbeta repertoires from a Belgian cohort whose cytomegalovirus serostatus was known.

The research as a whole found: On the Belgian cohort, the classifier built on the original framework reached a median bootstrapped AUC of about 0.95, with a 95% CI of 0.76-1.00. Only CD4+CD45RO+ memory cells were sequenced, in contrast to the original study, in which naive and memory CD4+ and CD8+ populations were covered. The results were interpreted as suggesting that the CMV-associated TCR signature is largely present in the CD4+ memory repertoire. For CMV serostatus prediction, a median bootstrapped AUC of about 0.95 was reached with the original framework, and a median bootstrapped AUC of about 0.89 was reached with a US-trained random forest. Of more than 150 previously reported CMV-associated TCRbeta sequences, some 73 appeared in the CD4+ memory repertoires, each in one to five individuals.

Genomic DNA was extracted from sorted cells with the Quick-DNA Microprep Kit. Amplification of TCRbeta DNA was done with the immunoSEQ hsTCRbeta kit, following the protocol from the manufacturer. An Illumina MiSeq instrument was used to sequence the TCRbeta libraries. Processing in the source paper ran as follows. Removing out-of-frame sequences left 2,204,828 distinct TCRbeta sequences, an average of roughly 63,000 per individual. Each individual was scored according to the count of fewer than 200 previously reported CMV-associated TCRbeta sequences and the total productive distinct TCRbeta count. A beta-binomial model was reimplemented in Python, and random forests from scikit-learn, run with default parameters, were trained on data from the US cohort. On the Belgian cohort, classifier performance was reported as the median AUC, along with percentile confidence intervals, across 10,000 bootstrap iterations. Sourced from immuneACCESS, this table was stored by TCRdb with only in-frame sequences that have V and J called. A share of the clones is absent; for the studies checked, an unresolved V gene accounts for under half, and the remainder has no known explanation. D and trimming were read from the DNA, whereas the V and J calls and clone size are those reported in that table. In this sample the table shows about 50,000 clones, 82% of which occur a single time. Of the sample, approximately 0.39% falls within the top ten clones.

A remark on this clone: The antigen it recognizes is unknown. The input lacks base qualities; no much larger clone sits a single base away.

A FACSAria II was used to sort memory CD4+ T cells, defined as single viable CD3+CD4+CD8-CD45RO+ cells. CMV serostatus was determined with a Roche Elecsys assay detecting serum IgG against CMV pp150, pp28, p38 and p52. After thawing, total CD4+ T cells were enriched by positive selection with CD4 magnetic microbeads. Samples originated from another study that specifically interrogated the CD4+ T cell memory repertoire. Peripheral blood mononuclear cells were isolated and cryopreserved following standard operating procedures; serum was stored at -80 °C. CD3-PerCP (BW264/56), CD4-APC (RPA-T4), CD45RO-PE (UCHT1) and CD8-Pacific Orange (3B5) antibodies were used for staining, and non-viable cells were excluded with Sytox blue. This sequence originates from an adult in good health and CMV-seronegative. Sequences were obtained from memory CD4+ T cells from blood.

The nucleotide sequence reads TGTGCCAGCAGCTCGGACAGGGGAAGGAGATCACCCCTCCACTTT. Its coded protein is CASSSDRGRRSPLHF. The rearrangement combines TRBV5-6 with TRBJ1-6, with 9 bases matching TRBD1. CDR1 is given as SGHDT and CDR2 as YYEEEE, both from the germline V gene. V ends up 3 bases short and J 10 bases short, with an unmatched junction base count of 8. The CDR3 goes from the cysteine to the phenylalanine over 15 residues. The DNA shown is the 45-base CDR3, in frame from base 1. Where the CDR3 stops, the reference TRBV5-6 and TRBJ1-6 genes take over; the full variable domain is DAGVTQSPTHLIKTRGQQVTLRCSPKSGHDTVSWYQQALGQGPQFIFQYYEEEERQRGNFPDRFSGHQFPNYSSELNVNALLLGDSALYLCASSSDRGRRSPLHFGNGTRLTVT.